These T cell receptor beta chains were read from a single sample in a study of T cell changes during pregnancy in multiple sclerosis. Assay: immunoSEQ multiplex PCR; the TCRdb copy retains only in-frame clones and omits some. The sample yields approximately 88,000 clones, 90% to 95% seen once. The input for sequencing was peripheral blood, taken in the third trimester of pregnancy. The receptors stem from a female donor with multiple sclerosis, enrolled in a pregnancy study. The CDR3 runs from the conserved cysteine through the conserved F or W. The order of the fields is clone size, J gene, V gene, D gene, CDR3 protein, CDR3 DNA. The D gene is left open where the match is weak. Size is stated for part of the rows, as once, few or many counts, or as a class when the clone is expanded.

clone_size: NA; j_call: TRBJ2-5; v_call: TRBV29-1; d_call: TRBD2; cdr3_aa: CSVRTSGSWGETQYF; cdr3_nt: TGCAGCGTTCGGACTAGCGGGAGTTGGGGGGAGACCCAGTACTTC
clone_size: NA; j_call: TRBJ2-3; v_call: TRBV30; d_call: TRBD2; cdr3_aa: CAWSARRGASTDTQYF; cdr3_nt: TGTGCCTGGAGTGCTCGGCGGGGGGCCAGCACAGATACGCAGTATTTT
clone_size: NA; j_call: TRBJ2-7; v_call: TRBV28; d_call: TRBD2; cdr3_aa: CASSSSGTYEQYF; cdr3_nt: TGTGCCAGCAGTTCCAGCGGGACCTACGAGCAGTACTTC
clone_size: NA; j_call: TRBJ2-7; v_call: TRBV5-6; d_call: TRBD1; cdr3_aa: CASSGDRGNSYEQYF; cdr3_nt: TGTGCCAGCAGCGGGGACAGGGGAAACTCCTACGAGCAGTACTTC
clone_size: NA; j_call: TRBJ1-4; v_call: TRBV28; d_call: NA; cdr3_aa: CATSYGGDREKLFF; cdr3_nt: TGTGCCACCTCATATGGCGGAGATCGGGAAAAACTGTTTTTT
clone_size: NA; j_call: TRBJ2-5; v_call: TRBV28; d_call: NA; cdr3_aa: CASSSGGPRETQYF; cdr3_nt: TGTGCCAGCAGTTCCGGGGGGCCACGAGAGACCCAGTACTTC
clone_size: NA; j_call: TRBJ2-5; v_call: TRBV2; d_call: TRBD2; cdr3_aa: CASSEGLAVQETQYF; cdr3_nt: TGTGCCAGCAGTGAAGGACTAGCGGTTCAAGAGACCCAGTACTTC
clone_size: NA; j_call: TRBJ2-3; v_call: TRBV20-1; d_call: NA; cdr3_aa: CSARTTDTQYF; cdr3_nt: TGCAGTGCTAGGACTACAGATACGCAGTATTTT
clone_size: NA; j_call: TRBJ2-7; v_call: TRBV5-4; d_call: NA; cdr3_aa: CASSLRSLEQYF; cdr3_nt: TGTGCCAGCAGCTTGAGGAGCCTCGAGCAGTACTTC
clone_size: NA; j_call: TRBJ2-3; v_call: TRBV27; d_call: TRBD2; cdr3_aa: CASSSGLAGADTQYF; cdr3_nt: TGTGCCAGCAGTTCAGGACTAGCCGGAGCAGATACGCAGTATTTT
clone_size: NA; j_call: TRBJ2-1; v_call: TRBV9; d_call: TRBD2; cdr3_aa: CASSVGGLEPYNEQFF; cdr3_nt: TGTGCCAGCAGCGTAGGGGGACTAGAACCCTACAATGAGCAGTTCTTC
clone_size: NA; j_call: TRBJ1-4; v_call: TRBV11-2; d_call: NA; cdr3_aa: CASSLEFSPGDEKLFF; cdr3_nt: TGTGCCAGCAGCTTAGAATTTTCCCCGGGGGATGAAAAACTGTTTTTT
clone_size: NA; j_call: TRBJ1-1; v_call: TRBV10-3; d_call: NA; cdr3_aa: CAISGGAANTEAFF; cdr3_nt: TGTGCCATCAGTGGAGGTGCCGCCAACACTGAAGCTTTCTTT
clone_size: NA; j_call: TRBJ2-1; v_call: TRBV2; d_call: NA; cdr3_aa: CASSEVRVYNEQFF; cdr3_nt: TGTGCCAGCAGTGAGGTGAGGGTCTACAATGAGCAGTTCTTC
clone_size: NA; j_call: TRBJ2-1; v_call: TRBV2; d_call: TRBD2; cdr3_aa: CASSERRVGGIQREGPPENEQFF; cdr3_nt: TGTGCCAGCAGTGAACGAAGAGTCGGTGGGATACAGCGGGAGGGCCCCCCGGAGAATGAGCAGTTCTTC
clone_size: NA; j_call: TRBJ1-2; v_call: TRBV6-5; d_call: NA; cdr3_aa: CASSYSLLYGYTF; cdr3_nt: TGTGCCAGCAGTTACTCACTCCTGTATGGCTACACCTTC
clone_size: NA; j_call: TRBJ2-7; v_call: TRBV4-3; d_call: NA; cdr3_aa: CASSQVGGVGEQYF; cdr3_nt: TGCGCCAGCAGCCAAGTTGGGGGCGTGGGGGAGCAGTACTTC
clone_size: NA; j_call: TRBJ2-1; v_call: TRBV7-2; d_call: TRBD2; cdr3_aa: CASSPRGVSSGSNEQFF; cdr3_nt: TGTGCCAGCAGCCCCAGGGGGGTGTCTAGCGGGAGTAATGAGCAGTTCTTC
clone_size: NA; j_call: TRBJ2-3; v_call: TRBV6-5; d_call: TRBD2; cdr3_aa: CASKKTSGSTDTQYF; cdr3_nt: TGTGCCAGCAAAAAGACTAGCGGCTCAACGGATACGCAGTATTTT
clone_size: NA; j_call: TRBJ2-3; v_call: TRBV29-1; d_call: TRBD1; cdr3_aa: CSVDRDRTDTQYF; cdr3_nt: TGCAGCGTTGATAGGGACAGGACAGATACGCAGTATTTT
clone_size: NA; j_call: TRBJ1-1; v_call: TRBV28; d_call: NA; cdr3_aa: CASSLAGGLPEAFF; cdr3_nt: TGTGCCAGCAGTTTAGCGGGGGGGCTACCTGAAGCTTTCTTT
clone_size: NA; j_call: TRBJ2-2; v_call: TRBV28; d_call: NA; cdr3_aa: CASRPHRLANTGELFF; cdr3_nt: TGTGCCAGCAGGCCACACCGCCTCGCGAACACCGGGGAGCTGTTTTTT
clone_size: NA; j_call: TRBJ2-7; v_call: TRBV7-8; d_call: TRBD1; cdr3_aa: CASSSTGTGGGEQYF; cdr3_nt: TGTGCCAGCAGCTCAACCGGGACAGGGGGCGGGGAGCAGTACTTC
clone_size: NA; j_call: TRBJ2-7; v_call: TRBV28; d_call: NA; cdr3_aa: CASSPPRQGSLSEQYF; cdr3_nt: TGTGCCAGCAGTCCCCCTCGCCAAGGGAGTCTCTCCGAGCAGTACTTC
clone_size: NA; j_call: TRBJ2-1; v_call: TRBV19; d_call: TRBD2; cdr3_aa: CASSIPSSGSLSEQFF; cdr3_nt: TGTGCCAGTAGTATCCCATCTAGCGGGAGCCTGAGTGAGCAGTTCTTC
clone_size: NA; j_call: TRBJ2-4; v_call: TRBV27; d_call: NA; cdr3_aa: CASSAGADIQYF; cdr3_nt: TGTGCCAGCAGTGCGGGGGCGGACATTCAGTACTTC
clone_size: NA; j_call: TRBJ2-4; v_call: TRBV5-6; d_call: TRBD1; cdr3_aa: CASSTGTGNTNIQYF; cdr3_nt: TGTGCCAGCAGCACCGGGACAGGGAATACAAACATTCAGTACTTC
clone_size: NA; j_call: TRBJ1-1; v_call: TRBV28; d_call: TRBD1; cdr3_aa: CASSGTGEYKGFEAFF; cdr3_nt: TGTGCCAGCTCCGGGACAGGGGAGTATAAGGGTTTCGAAGCTTTCTTT
clone_size: NA; j_call: TRBJ2-1; v_call: TRBV7-9; d_call: TRBD2; cdr3_aa: CASSFGLADHNEQFF; cdr3_nt: TGTGCCAGCAGCTTCGGGCTAGCGGATCACAATGAGCAGTTCTTC
clone_size: once; j_call: TRBJ2-1; v_call: TRBV19; d_call: NA; cdr3_aa: CASSIDGRRANEQFF; cdr3_nt: TGTGCCAGTAGTATAGATGGGCGCAGGGCCAATGAGCAGTTCTTC
clone_size: NA; j_call: TRBJ2-1; v_call: TRBV5-4; d_call: NA; cdr3_aa: CASSLEGLRNEQFF; cdr3_nt: TGTGCCAGCAGCTTGGAGGGACTCAGAAATGAGCAGTTCTTC
clone_size: NA; j_call: TRBJ2-7; v_call: TRBV28; d_call: TRBD2; cdr3_aa: CASSFSPLIAGTSYEQYF; cdr3_nt: TGTGCCAGCAGTTTTTCTCCTCTGATAGCGGGTACATCCTACGAGCAGTACTTC